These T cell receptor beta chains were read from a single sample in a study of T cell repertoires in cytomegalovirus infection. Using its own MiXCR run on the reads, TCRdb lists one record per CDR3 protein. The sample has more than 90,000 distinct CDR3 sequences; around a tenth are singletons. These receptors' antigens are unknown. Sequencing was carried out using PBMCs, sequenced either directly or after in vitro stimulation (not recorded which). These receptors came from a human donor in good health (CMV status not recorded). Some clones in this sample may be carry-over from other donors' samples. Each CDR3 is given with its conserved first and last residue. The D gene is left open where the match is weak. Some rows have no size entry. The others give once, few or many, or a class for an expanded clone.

DNA: TGTGCCAGCAGTTCCCGGCCCCCCCCGAGTTACGAGCAGTACTTC
CDR3: CASSSRPPPSYEQYF
J: TRBJ2-7
size: few
V: TRBV27
D: NA

DNA: TGTGCCAGCAGCGGGGTTCCGGGACTCGAATCACCCCTCCACTTT
CDR3: CASSGVPGLESPLHF
J: TRBJ1-6
size: many
V: TRBV7-2
D: NA

DNA: TGTGCCAGCAGCGCCTCGGGCCAGCGGAGTGGTGGCTACACCTTC
CDR3: CASSASGQRSGGYTF
J: TRBJ1-2
size: many
V: TRBV7-9
D: NA

DNA: TGTGCCAGCTCACCGGACAGCGATATTTATGATGAGCAGTTCTTC
CDR3: CASSPDSDIYDEQFF
J: TRBJ2-1
size: few
V: TRBV18
D: NA

DNA: TGTGCCAGTAGTAGCGGCCTCCTTACCGGGACAGGGTACGGCAATCAGCCCCAGCATTTT
CDR3: CASSSGLLTGTGYGNQPQHF
J: TRBJ1-5
size: many
V: TRBV19
D: TRBD1

DNA: TGTGCCAGCAGCTCAAGGCGGGAGGGCCAAGAGACCCAGTACTTC
CDR3: CASSSRREGQETQYF
J: TRBJ2-5
size: many
V: TRBV7-8
D: TRBD2

DNA: TGTGCCACCAGCAGAGTGGGACCCTACGAGCAGTACTTC
CDR3: CATSRVGPYEQYF
J: TRBJ2-7
size: many
V: TRBV15
D: NA

DNA: TGTGCCAGCAGCCAAGGCATTAGTAGCGGGAGCTTTAGAAGGACAGATACGCAGTATTTT
CDR3: CASSQGISSGSFRRTDTQYF
J: TRBJ2-3
size: NA
V: TRBV3-1
D: TRBD2

DNA: TGTGCCAGCAGACGGGGAGGCAAGCAGTTCTTC
CDR3: CASRRGGKQFF
J: TRBJ2-1
size: many
V: TRBV13
D: NA

DNA: TGTGCCAGCAGCGTAGATCCCCCCGGGGAGCTGTTTTTT
CDR3: CASSVDPPGELFF
J: TRBJ2-2
size: many
V: TRBV9
D: NA

DNA: TGTGCCAGCAGCCAAGGGCGCAATCAGCCCCAGCATTTT
CDR3: CASSQGRNQPQHF
J: TRBJ1-5
size: NA
V: TRBV3-1
D: NA

DNA: TGTGCCAGCTCAGAACAAACGGGGGACGAGCAGTACTTC
CDR3: CASSEQTGDEQYF
J: TRBJ2-7
size: NA
V: TRBV18
D: NA

DNA: TGTGCCAGTAGTATCGGTCTCGGGACAGGGTTGAACACTGAAGCTTTCTTT
CDR3: CASSIGLGTGLNTEAFF
J: TRBJ1-1
size: NA
V: TRBV19
D: TRBD1

DNA: TGTGCCAGCAGCATAAGCACAGATACGCAGTATTTT
CDR3: CASSISTDTQYF
J: TRBJ2-3
size: many
V: TRBV7-2
D: NA

DNA: TGTGCCATCAGTGAGTCGCCGGGGATCACTGAAGCTTTCTTT
CDR3: CAISESPGITEAFF
J: TRBJ1-1
size: NA
V: TRBV10-3
D: NA

DNA: TGTGCCAGCAGTTTACGGTCCGGGGACTTCGAAGAGACCCAGTACTTC
CDR3: CASSLRSGDFEETQYF
J: TRBJ2-5
size: many
V: TRBV28
D: NA

DNA: TGCGCCAGCAGCTTGGACTACAGGGGCCCCGGAGATACGCAGTATTTT
CDR3: CASSLDYRGPGDTQYF
J: TRBJ2-3
size: few
V: TRBV5-1
D: TRBD1

DNA: TGTGCCAGCAGCCTCAACAGGGCGGCAGGAAACACCATATATTTT
CDR3: CASSLNRAAGNTIYF
J: TRBJ1-3
size: many
V: TRBV7-6
D: NA

DNA: TGTGCCAGCAGCCCTCGCCTAACCGGGACCACCTACAATGAGCAGTTCTTC
CDR3: CASSPRLTGTTYNEQFF
J: TRBJ2-1
size: many
V: TRBV7-6
D: NA

DNA: TGTGCCAGCAGTCCTTGGGGTGGACAGGGCCTTGAAAAACTGTTTTTT
CDR3: CASSPWGGQGLEKLFF
J: TRBJ1-4
size: few
V: TRBV28
D: TRBD1

DNA: TGTGCCAGTAGTGGGACTAACTCCTACAATGAGCAGTTCTTC
CDR3: CASSGTNSYNEQFF
J: TRBJ2-1
size: NA
V: TRBV19
D: TRBD2

DNA: TGCGCCAGCAGCCAAGGGCCACAGGGAAAAGTAGAGACCCAGTACTTC
CDR3: CASSQGPQGKVETQYF
J: TRBJ2-5
size: many
V: TRBV4-1
D: NA

DNA: TGTGCCAGTAGTCTCAATCCTACTAGCGGGAGGGCCTACACCGGGGAGCTGTTTTTT
CDR3: CASSLNPTSGRAYTGELFF
J: TRBJ2-2
size: NA
V: TRBV19
D: TRBD2

DNA: TGTGCCAGCAGACCCCAGGGGGCGGGCACCGGGGAGCTGTTTTTT
CDR3: CASRPQGAGTGELFF
J: TRBJ2-2
size: NA
V: TRBV6-5
D: TRBD1

DNA: TGTGCCAGCAGTTACTGGATGGGGGAGGACACCGGGGAGCTGTTTTTT
CDR3: CASSYWMGEDTGELFF
J: TRBJ2-2
size: many
V: TRBV6-5
D: NA

DNA: TGTGCCAGCAGTTACGTCGGGACTAGGGACGAGCAGTACTTC
CDR3: CASSYVGTRDEQYF
J: TRBJ2-7
size: many
V: TRBV6-6
D: TRBD2

DNA: TGTGCCAGCAGCTTAGGGGGGACATACTCTGGAAACACCATATATTTT
CDR3: CASSLGGTYSGNTIYF
J: TRBJ1-3
size: many
V: TRBV11-2
D: NA

DNA: TGTGCCAGCAGTCTCCGGGGGGCTTCTAGCACAGATACGCAGTATTTT
CDR3: CASSLRGASSTDTQYF
J: TRBJ2-3
size: few
V: TRBV6-2/TRBV6-3
D: NA

DNA: TGTGCCAGCAGTATTAGAGGGGGGGACTTTCAGGGCTACACAGATACGCAGTATTTT
CDR3: CASSIRGGDFQGYTDTQYF
J: TRBJ2-3
size: many
V: TRBV12-3/TRBV12-4
D: NA

DNA: TGTGCCAGCAGCTTAGGGACCTTTAATGAAAAACTGTTTTTT
CDR3: CASSLGTFNEKLFF
J: TRBJ1-4
size: medium-sized
V: TRBV7-2
D: NA

DNA: TGTGCCAGCAAGGTAGCGGGAGCTGGGGCCAACGTCCTGACTTTC
CDR3: CASKVAGAGANVLTF
J: TRBJ2-6
size: NA
V: TRBV6-5
D: TRBD2

DNA: TGTGCCAGCAGAATGGACAGCTTTAATGAAAAACTGTTTTTT
CDR3: CASRMDSFNEKLFF
J: TRBJ1-4
size: NA
V: TRBV6-1
D: NA

DNA: TGTGCCAGCAGCGTAGATGGGGGGGGCGGTGGAAACACCATATATTTT
CDR3: CASSVDGGGGGNTIYF
J: TRBJ1-3
size: many
V: TRBV7-2
D: NA

DNA: TGTGCCAGCAGCCAAACAAACAATGAGCAGTTCTTC
CDR3: CASSQTNNEQFF
J: TRBJ2-1
size: many
V: TRBV7-2
D: NA

DNA: TGCAGTGGACAGGGTTTAGAGACCCAGTACTTC
CDR3: CSGQGLETQYF
J: TRBJ2-5
size: NA
V: TRBV20-1
D: TRBD1

DNA: TGTGCCAGCAGCTTAGAACCTAGCGCTTACAATGAGCAGTTCTTC
CDR3: CASSLEPSAYNEQFF
J: TRBJ2-1
size: NA
V: TRBV11-2
D: NA

DNA: TGTGCCACCAGCAGCTCGGTCTCCTACAATGAGCAGTTCTTC
CDR3: CATSSSVSYNEQFF
J: TRBJ2-1
size: many
V: TRBV12-3/TRBV12-4
D: NA

DNA: TGTGCCAGCAGTTCATGGACAGGGGGCACTTTTCAGCCCCAGCATTTT
CDR3: CASSSWTGGTFQPQHF
J: TRBJ1-5
size: NA
V: TRBV6-8
D: TRBD1

DNA: TGCGCCAGCAGCCACGACGGGACAGGGAATGGTGCAGATACGCAGTATTTT
CDR3: CASSHDGTGNGADTQYF
J: TRBJ2-3
size: NA
V: TRBV4-1
D: TRBD1

DNA: TGTGCCAGCAGCTTTTTGGGGTACACTGAAGCTTTCTTT
CDR3: CASSFLGYTEAFF
J: TRBJ1-1
size: many
V: TRBV11-3
D: NA